The 17 T cell receptor beta chains below were found in one sample sequenced in a study of T cell responses to AZD1222 COVID-19 vaccine. Profiling relied on immunoSEQ multiplex PCR, and the TCRdb table lists in-frame clones only, not all of them. The sample carries some 130,000 clones, 92% recorded once. The sample here was peripheral blood, taken on day 0 of AZD1222 vaccination. These receptors all stem from an adult in good health.

As DNA, the CDR3 is TGCGCCAGCAGCCCGGAGGGCGGGAGAGAGACCGGGGAGCTGTTTTTT. This translates into CASSPEGGRETGELFF. The J gene is TRBJ2-2, the V gene TRBV4-3, with TRBD2 identical over 7 bases. This CDR3 is built from 16 residues. V dropped 4 bases and J dropped 5; count of bases not matched to a gene: 10. CDR1 and CDR2 from the germline V gene are LGHNA and YSLEER.

In DNA form, the CDR3 reads TGTGCCAGCAGTTTCGGGAATCAGCCCCAGCATTTT. Translated: CASSFGNQPQHF. V and J are TRBV12-3 or TRBV12-4 and TRBJ1-5; D ambiguous. The CDR3 contains 12 residues. Trimming stripped 3 bases from V and 4 bases from J, with 4 bases between.

The V gene is TRBV19, the J gene TRBJ1-1; D is unresolved. V was pared by 3 bases and J by 0 bases, with 5 bases between. Germline V gives CDR1 LNHDA, CDR2 SQIVND (reference sequence). The CDR3 sequence is 13 residues long. In DNA, the CDR3 is TGTGCCAGTAGTATCCGGCTGAACACTGAAGCTTTCTTT. Translation: CASSIRLNTEAFF.

The rearrangement joins TRBV24-1 to TRBJ2-2, with 12 nucleotides matching TRBD2. The ends lost 4 bases at V and 6 bases at J; junction bases unmatched: 11. The CDR3 runs to 18 residues. Looked up from germline, CDR1 is KGHDR and CDR2 is SFDVKD. CDR3 sequence: CATSDDPLAGGAAGELFF. DNA of the CDR3: TGTGCCACCAGTGACGATCCTCTAGCGGGAGGGGCGGCCGGGGAGCTGTTTTTT.

The chain combines TRBV7-9 with TRBJ1-1; D unresolved. The CDR3 has 14 amino acids. V was pared by 0 bases and J by 3 bases, with 8 bases between. The V gene's germline CDR1 is SEHNR and CDR2 FQNEAQ (reference sequence). This CDR3 is CASSLARGDTEAFF. CDR3 DNA sequence: TGTGCCAGCAGCTTAGCGCGGGGTGACACTGAAGCTTTCTTT. The full variable domain, completed using reference TRBV7-9 and TRBJ1-1, is DTGVSQNPRHKITKRGQNVTFRCDPISEHNRLYWYRQTLGQGPEFLTYFQNEAQLEKSRLLSDRFSAERPKGSFSTLEIQRTEQGDSAMYLCASSLARGDTEAFFGQGTRLTVV.

The chain links TRBV10-3 to TRBJ2-7; D is unclear. Looked up from germline, CDR1 is ENHRY and CDR2 is SYGVKD. The CDR3 loop spans 15 amino acids. Trimming stripped 2 bases from V and 0 bases from J, with 11 bases between. This chain's CDR3 is CAISEGHYLSYEQYF. CDR3 DNA sequence: TGTGCCATCAGTGAGGGCCACTACCTCTCCTACGAGCAGTACTTC.

The CDR3 DNA is TGTGCCAGTAGTATTCGGACAGGGAGCACAGATACGCAGTATTTT. This gives the protein CASSIRTGSTDTQYF. The chain joins TRBV19 to TRBJ2-3; 8 positions agree with TRBD1. The CDR3 is made up of 15 amino acids. Germline V CDR1 and CDR2: LNHDA, SQIVND (reference sequence). With V trimmed by 3 bases and J by 0 bases, 2 bases remained unmatched.

This chain joins TRBV10-2 and TRBJ2-5; D is perhaps TRBD2 (5 bases). From germline, CDR1 is WSHSY and CDR2 SAAADI. The CDR3 spans 13 residues. Deletions cut 4 bases from V and 5 bases from J, with 11 bases between. The CDR3 loop reads CASSGGVGETQYF. In DNA form, the CDR3 reads TGCGCCAGCAGTGGGGGAGTAGGGGAGACCCAGTACTTC.

The V gene is TRBV5-1, the J gene TRBJ1-4; D unclear. CDR3 size: 16 residues. Between the trimmed V and J ends, which lost 4 bases and 2 bases, there was a span of 15 bases. In germline, CDR1 is SGHRS, CDR2 YFSETQ. CDR3 sequence (DNA): TGCGCCAGCAGCGCCTTATCAGGAGCCACTAATGAAAAACTGTTTTTT. As protein: CASSALSGATNEKLFF.

The chain employs TRBV2 and TRBJ2-7, with 8 bases lining up with TRBD1. Looked up from germline, CDR1 is SNHLY and CDR2 is FYNNEI. V trimming: 7 bases; J trimming: 0 bases; junction bases outside the gene matches: 5. The CDR3 has 14 amino acids. CDR3 nucleotide sequence: TGTGCCAGCACCCGGGACAGGAGCTCCTACGAGCAGTACTTC. Translated, it gives CASTRDRSSYEQYF. Drawing the rest from reference TRBV2 and TRBJ2-7, the complete variable domain is EPEVTQTPSHQVTQMGQEVILRCVPISNHLYFYWYRQILGQKVEFLVSFYNNEISEKSEIFDDQFSVERPDGSNFTLKIRSTKLEDSAMYFCASTRDRSSYEQYFGPGTRLTVT.

The chain couples TRBV5-1 to TRBJ2-7, with 9 bases lining up with TRBD1. J was trimmed by 2 bases and V by 4 bases; bases with no gene match: 7. CDR3 length: 15 residues. Germline CDR1 and CDR2: SGHRS and YFSETQ. The chain's CDR3 is CASSQGQGSTYEQYF. The CDR3 nucleotides are TGCGCCAGCAGCCAAGGACAGGGGTCCACCTACGAGCAGTACTTC.

The chain is built from TRBV24-1 and TRBJ1-1; possibly TRBD1 for D (6 bases). The V end lost 5 bases, the J end lost 11 bases, and 23 bases lay between the germline ends. CDR1 is KGHDR, CDR2 SFDVKD, per germline. CDR3 size: 15 residues. CDR3 bases: TGTGCCACCAGTGGCTCCTCAGGGGCACCGGAGGGGGCTTTCTTT. Translated, it gives CATSGSSGAPEGAFF.

This clone was detected only a few times. The CDR3 loop is CASSESGGRNEQFF. In nucleotides, the CDR3 is TGTGCCAGCAGTGAATCGGGGGGAAGGAATGAGCAGTTCTTC. This chain connects TRBV25-1 to TRBJ2-1; 7 positions agree with TRBD2. The CDR3 length is 14 residues. V lost 1 base to trimming and J lost 7 bases; unmatched junction nucleotides: 4. The germline gives CDR1 MGHDK, CDR2 SYGVNS.

Notes on this clone: The junction differs from germline at one of its ends, possibly a read error. V usage is TRBV9 and J usage is TRBJ1-2, with 10 bases that match TRBD1. The CDR3 sequence is 14 residues long. Germline V gene sequence: CDR1 SGDLS, CDR2 YYNGEE. CDR3 sequence reads: CASSEDRGVYGYTF. As DNA, the CDR3 is TGTGCCAGCAGCGAGGACAGGGGGGTCTATGGCTACACTTTC.

The chain is built from TRBV7-9 and TRBJ1-1; 9 bases are shared with TRBD1. This CDR3 has 15 residues. Germline assignment: CDR1 SEHNR and CDR2 FQNEAQ (reference sequence). With V trimmed by 3 bases and J by 4 bases, 6 bases remained unmatched. CDR3 in DNA: TGTGCCAGCAGCTTTCACAGGGGGCGCGGCACTGAAGCTTTCTTT. It encodes CASSFHRGRGTEAFF.

CDR3 sequence: CASSNGLIAKNIQYF. CDR3 in DNA: TGTGCCAGCAGTAATGGACTGATAGCCAAAAACATTCAGTACTTC. The chain joins TRBV6-2 or TRBV6-3 to TRBJ2-4; D might be TRBD2 (5 bases). Trimming removed 5 bases at V and 0 bases at J, with 11 bases between. Germline V CDR1 and CDR2: MNHEY, SVGEGT. This CDR3 region has 15 residues.

The gene calls are TRBV3-1 (or the pseudogene TRBV3-2) and TRBJ2-7; weak D call: TRBD2 (6 bases). Deletions cut 1 base from V and 6 bases from J, with 10 bases between. The CDR3 has 13 residues. Germline CDR1 reads LGHDT; CDR2 reads YNNKEL (reference sequence). The CDR3 reads CASSQATSGEQYF. Written as DNA, the CDR3 is TGTGCCAGCAGCCAAGCGACTAGTGGCGAGCAGTACTTC.